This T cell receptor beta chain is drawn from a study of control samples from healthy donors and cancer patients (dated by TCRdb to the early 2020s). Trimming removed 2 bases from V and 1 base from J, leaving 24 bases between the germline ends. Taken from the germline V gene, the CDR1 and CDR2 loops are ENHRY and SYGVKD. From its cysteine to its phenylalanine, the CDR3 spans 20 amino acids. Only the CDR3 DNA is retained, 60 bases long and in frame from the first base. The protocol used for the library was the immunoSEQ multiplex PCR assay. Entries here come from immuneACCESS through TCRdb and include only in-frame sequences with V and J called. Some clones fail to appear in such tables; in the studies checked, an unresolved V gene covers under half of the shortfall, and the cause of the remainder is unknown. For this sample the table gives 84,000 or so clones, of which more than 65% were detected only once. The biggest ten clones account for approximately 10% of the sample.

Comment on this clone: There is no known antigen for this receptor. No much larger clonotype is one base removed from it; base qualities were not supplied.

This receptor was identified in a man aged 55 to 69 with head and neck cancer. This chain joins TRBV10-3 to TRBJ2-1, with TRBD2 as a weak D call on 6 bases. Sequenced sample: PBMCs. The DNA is TGTGCCATCAGTGAGGGCCGGGAGTTATCTTCTTCAGTGTCCTACAATGAGCAGTTCTTC. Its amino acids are CAISEGRELSSSVSYNEQFF.